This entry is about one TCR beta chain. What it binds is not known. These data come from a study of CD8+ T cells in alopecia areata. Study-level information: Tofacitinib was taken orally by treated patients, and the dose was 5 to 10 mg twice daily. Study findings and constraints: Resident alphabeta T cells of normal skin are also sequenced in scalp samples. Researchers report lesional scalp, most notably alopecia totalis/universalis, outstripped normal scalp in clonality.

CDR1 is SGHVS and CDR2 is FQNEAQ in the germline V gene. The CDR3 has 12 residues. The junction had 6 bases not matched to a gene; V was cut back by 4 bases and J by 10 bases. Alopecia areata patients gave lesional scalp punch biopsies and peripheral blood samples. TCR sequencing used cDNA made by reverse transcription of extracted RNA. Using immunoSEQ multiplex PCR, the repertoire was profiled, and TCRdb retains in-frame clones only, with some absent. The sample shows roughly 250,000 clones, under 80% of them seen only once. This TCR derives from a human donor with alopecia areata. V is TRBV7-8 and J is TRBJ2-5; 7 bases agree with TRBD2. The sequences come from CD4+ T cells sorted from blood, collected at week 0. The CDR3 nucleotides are TGTGCCAGCAGCTCTCGTCGCGGGGGCCAGTACTTC. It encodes CASSSRRGGQYF.